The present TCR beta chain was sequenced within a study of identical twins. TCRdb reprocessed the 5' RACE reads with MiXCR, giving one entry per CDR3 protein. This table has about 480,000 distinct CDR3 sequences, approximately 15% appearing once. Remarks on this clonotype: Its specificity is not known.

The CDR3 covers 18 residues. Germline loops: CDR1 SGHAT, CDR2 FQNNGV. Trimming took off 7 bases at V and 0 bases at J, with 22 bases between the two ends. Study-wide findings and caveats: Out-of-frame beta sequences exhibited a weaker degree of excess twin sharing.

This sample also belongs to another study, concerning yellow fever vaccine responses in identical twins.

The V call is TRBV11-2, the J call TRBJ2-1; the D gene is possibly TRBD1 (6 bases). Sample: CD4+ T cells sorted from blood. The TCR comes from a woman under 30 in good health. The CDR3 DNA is TGTGCCAGCATAAGGACACTTGGGACAACGAGCTCCTACAATGAGCAGTTCTTC. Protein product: CASIRTLGTTSSYNEQFF.